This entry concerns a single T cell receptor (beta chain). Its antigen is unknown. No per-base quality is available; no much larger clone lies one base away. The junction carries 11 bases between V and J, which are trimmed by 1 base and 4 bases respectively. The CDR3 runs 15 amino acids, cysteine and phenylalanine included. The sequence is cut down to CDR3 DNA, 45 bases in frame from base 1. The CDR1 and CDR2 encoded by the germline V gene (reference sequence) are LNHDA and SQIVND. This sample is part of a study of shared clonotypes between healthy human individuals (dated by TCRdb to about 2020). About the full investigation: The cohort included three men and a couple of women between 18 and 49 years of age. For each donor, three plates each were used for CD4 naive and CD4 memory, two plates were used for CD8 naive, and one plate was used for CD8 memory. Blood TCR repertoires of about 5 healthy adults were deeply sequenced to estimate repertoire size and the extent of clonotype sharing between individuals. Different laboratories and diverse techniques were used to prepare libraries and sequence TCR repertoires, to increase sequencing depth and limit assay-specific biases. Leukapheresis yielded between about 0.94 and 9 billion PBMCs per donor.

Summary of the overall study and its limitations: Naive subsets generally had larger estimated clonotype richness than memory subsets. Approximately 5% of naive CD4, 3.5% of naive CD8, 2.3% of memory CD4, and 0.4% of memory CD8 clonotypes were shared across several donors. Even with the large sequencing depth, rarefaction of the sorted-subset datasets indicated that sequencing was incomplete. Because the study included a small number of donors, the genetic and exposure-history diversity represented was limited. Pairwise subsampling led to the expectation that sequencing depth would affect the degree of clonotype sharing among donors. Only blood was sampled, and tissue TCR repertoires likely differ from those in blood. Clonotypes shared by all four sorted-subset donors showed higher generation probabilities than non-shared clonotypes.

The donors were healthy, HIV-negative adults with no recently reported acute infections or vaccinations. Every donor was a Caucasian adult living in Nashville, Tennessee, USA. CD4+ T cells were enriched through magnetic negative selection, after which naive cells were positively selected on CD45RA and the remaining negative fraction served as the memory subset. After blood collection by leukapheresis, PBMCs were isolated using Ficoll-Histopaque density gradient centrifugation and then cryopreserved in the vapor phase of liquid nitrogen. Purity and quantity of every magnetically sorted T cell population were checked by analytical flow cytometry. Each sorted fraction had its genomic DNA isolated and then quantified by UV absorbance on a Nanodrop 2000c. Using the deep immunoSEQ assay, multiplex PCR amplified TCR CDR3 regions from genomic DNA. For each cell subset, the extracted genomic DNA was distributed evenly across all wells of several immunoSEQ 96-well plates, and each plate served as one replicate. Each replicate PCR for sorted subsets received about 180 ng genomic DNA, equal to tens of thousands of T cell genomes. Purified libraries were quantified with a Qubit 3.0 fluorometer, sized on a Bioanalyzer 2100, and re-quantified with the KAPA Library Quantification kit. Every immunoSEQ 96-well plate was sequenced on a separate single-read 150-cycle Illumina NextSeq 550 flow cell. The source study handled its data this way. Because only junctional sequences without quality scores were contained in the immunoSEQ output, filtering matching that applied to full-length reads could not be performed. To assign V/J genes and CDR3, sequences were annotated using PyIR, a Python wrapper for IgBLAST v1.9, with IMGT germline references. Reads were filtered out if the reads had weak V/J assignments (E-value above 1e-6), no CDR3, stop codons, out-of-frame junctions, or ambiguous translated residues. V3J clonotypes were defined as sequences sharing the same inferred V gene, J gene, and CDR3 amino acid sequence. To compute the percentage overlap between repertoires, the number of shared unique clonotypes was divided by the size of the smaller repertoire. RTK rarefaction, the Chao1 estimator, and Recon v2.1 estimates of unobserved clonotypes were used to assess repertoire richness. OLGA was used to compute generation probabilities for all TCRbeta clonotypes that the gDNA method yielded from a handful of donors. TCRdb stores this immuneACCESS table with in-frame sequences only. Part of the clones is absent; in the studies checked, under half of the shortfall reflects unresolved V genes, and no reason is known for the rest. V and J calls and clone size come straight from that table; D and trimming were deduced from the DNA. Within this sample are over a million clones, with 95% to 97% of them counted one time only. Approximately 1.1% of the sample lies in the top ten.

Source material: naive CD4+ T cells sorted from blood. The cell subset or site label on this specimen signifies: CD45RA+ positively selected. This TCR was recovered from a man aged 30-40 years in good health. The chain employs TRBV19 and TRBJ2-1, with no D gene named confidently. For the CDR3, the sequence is CASSIGSGAYNEQFF. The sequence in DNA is TGTGCCAGTAGTATAGGGTCGGGTGCGTACAATGAGCAGTTCTTC. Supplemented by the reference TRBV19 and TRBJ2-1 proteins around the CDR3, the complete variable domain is DGGITQSPKYLFRKEGQNVTLSCEQNLNHDAMYWYRQDPGQGLRLIYYSQIVNDFQKGDIAEGYSVSREKKESFPLTVTSAQKNPTAFYLCASSIGSGAYNEQFFGPGTRLTVL.